What follows are 5 T cell receptor beta chains derived from one specimen sequenced in a study of blood T cells in healthy people across ages. A second PCR, run for roughly 7 to 11 cycles, used a sample-barcoded 5' primer plus a J-beta primer mix. TCRdb analysed the 5' RACE reads with MiXCR anew, one entry per CDR3 protein. The repertoire holds about 900,000 distinct CDR3 sequences, with 40% to 60% as singletons. What was sequenced was blood. Source of these receptors: a man under 40 in good health.

V and J are TRBV6-1 and TRBJ1-1; unclear D gene. The CDR3 has 13 residues. Trimming took off 7 bases at V and 5 bases at J, with 14 bases between the two ends. Per the germline V gene, CDR1 is MNHNS and CDR2 is SASEGT. The CDR3 region is CASKPEIWTEAFF. The CDR3 DNA reads as TGTGCCAGCAAGCCGGAAATATGGACTGAAGCTTTCTTT.

This clonotype was seen a handful of times. This sequence joins TRBV6-5 and TRBJ1-5; D uncertain. CDR1 and CDR2 (germline): MNHEY, SVGAGI. This CDR3 contains 14 residues. V gave up 4 bases and J gave up 1 base, with 8 bases separating them. In DNA form, the CDR3 reads TGTGCCAGCAGTTCTCCGGCCAGCAATCAGCCCCAGCATTTT. The encoded protein is CASSSPASNQPQHF.

CDR3 residues: CATSREVGVTSYRNEQFF. Written as DNA, the CDR3 is TGTGCCACCAGCAGAGAAGTGGGTGTCACTAGTTATAGGAATGAGCAGTTCTTC. J is TRBJ2-1 and V is TRBV15; D perhaps matches TRBD2 (5 bases). Trimming removed 0 bases at V and 7 bases at J, with 22 bases between. The CDR3 has 18 amino acids. CDR1 LNHNV and CDR2 YYDKDF come from the germline V gene (reference sequence).

J is TRBJ2-1 and V is TRBV4-1; D possibly corresponds to TRBD2 (5 bases). CDR1 and CDR2 (germline): MGHRA, YSYEKL. This CDR3 contains 15 residues. Trimming took off 2 bases at V and 8 bases at J, with 16 bases between the two ends. The CDR3, as DNA: TGCGCCAGCAGCCAACAAGCGAAGCCGCGGGATGAGCAGTTCTTC. This codes for CASSQQAKPRDEQFF.

The chain is built from TRBV2 and TRBJ2-3, with 8 bases aligning to TRBD1. The germline gives CDR1 SNHLY, CDR2 FYNNEI. Trimming removed 6 bases from V and 3 bases from J; junction bases left unmatched: 14. The CDR3 covers 17 residues. The CDR3 loop is CASRVGSRQGSTDTQYF. As DNA, the CDR3 is TGTGCCAGCAGAGTGGGGAGCAGACAGGGGTCGACAGATACGCAGTATTTT.